The 7 T cell receptor beta chains below were found in one sample sequenced in a study of T cell responses to AZD1222 COVID-19 vaccine. Sequenced by immunoSEQ multiplex PCR; TCRdb stores in-frame clones only, minus some. The data hold about 260,000 clones, with 93% observed a single time. The material sequenced was peripheral blood, taken on day 0 of AZD1222 vaccination. Source of these receptors: an adult in good health.

This chain uses TRBV5-1 with TRBJ1-2; TRBD1 is a possible D gene (6 bases). CDR1 and CDR2 (germline): SGHRS, YFSETQ. V was pared by 3 bases and J by 7 bases, with 19 bases between. CDR3 length equals 15 residues. CDR3 DNA: TGCGCCAGCAGCTCGGGGAGACAGGAAAGCAGTGGCTACACCTTC. Protein product: CASSSGRQESSGYTF.

The gene calls are TRBV28 and TRBJ2-7; 7 bases map to TRBD2. This CDR3 has 15 residues. Germline trimming cut 3 bases from V and 4 bases from J; bases unmatched to any gene: 9. Germline V gene lookup returns CDR1 MDHEN and CDR2 SYDVKM. The DNA for the CDR3 is TGTGCCAGCAGTTTTTTAAGCGGGACCTCGTACGAGCAGTACTTC. This codes for CASSFLSGTSYEQYF.

The chain is built from TRBV7-6 and TRBJ2-1; D might be TRBD1 or TRBD2, each matching 5 bases. The germline CDR1 and CDR2 sequences are SGHVS and FNYEAQ. V lost 6 bases, J lost 8 bases, and 23 bases lay in between. The CDR3 totals 16 residues. The CDR3 bases are TGTGCCAGCAGGACAGAACTAGGATCATATGGCGATGAGCAGTTCTTC. This codes for CASRTELGSYGDEQFF.

The chain is built from TRBV2 and TRBJ2-1; D is unclear. CDR3 length equals 14 residues. Trimming cost V 7 bases and J 0 bases, with 10 bases left between them. Germline V gives CDR1 SNHLY, CDR2 FYNNEI. Here the CDR3 reads CASTEVSSYNEQFF. The CDR3 DNA reads as TGTGCCAGCACCGAGGTGAGCTCCTACAATGAGCAGTTCTTC.

This clone turned up a few times. This chain connects TRBV2 to TRBJ1-3, with D hard to call. Per germline, CDR1 SNHLY and CDR2 FYNNEI. The germline V and J ends were trimmed by 6 bases and 8 bases, with 14 bases remaining between them. This CDR3 is built from 13 residues. The CDR3 reads CASSRTREDTIYF. CDR3 sequence (DNA): TGTGCCAGCAGCCGGACCCGGGAGGACACCATATATTTT.

The chain recombines TRBV7-2 with TRBJ1-2; D possibly corresponds to TRBD1 (5 bases). Germline CDR1 reads SGHTA; CDR2 reads FQGNSA. This CDR3 has 17 residues. V shed 1 base and J shed 4 bases, with 19 bases lying between them. CDR3 residues: CASSLVGGGTGPYGYTF. For the CDR3, the DNA is TGTGCCAGCAGCTTAGTAGGTGGAGGGACTGGGCCCTATGGCTACACCTTC.

CDR3: CASSSWRQGNTEAFF. The CDR3 nucleotides are TGTGCCAGCAGCTCCTGGCGACAGGGGAACACTGAAGCTTTCTTT. The chain links TRBV13 to TRBJ1-1, with 7 bases that match TRBD1. V lost 4 bases to trimming and J lost 1 base; unmatched junction nucleotides: 6. CDR1 and CDR2 (germline): PRHDT, FYEKMQ (reference sequence). CDR3 length: 15 residues.